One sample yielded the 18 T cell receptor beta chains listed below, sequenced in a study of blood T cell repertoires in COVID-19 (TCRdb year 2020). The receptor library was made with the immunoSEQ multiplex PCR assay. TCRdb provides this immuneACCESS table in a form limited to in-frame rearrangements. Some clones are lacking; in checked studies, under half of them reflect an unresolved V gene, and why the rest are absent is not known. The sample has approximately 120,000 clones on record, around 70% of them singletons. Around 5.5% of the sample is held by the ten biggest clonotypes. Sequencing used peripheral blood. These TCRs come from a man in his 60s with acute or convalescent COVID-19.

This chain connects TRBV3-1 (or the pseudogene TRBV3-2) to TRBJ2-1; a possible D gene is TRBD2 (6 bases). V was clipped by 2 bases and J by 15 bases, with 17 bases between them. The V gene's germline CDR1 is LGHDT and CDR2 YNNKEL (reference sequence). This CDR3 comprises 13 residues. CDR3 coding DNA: TGTGCCAGCAGCCAACTTAAGGGACTGCCGCCGTTCTTC. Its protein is CASSQLKGLPPFF.

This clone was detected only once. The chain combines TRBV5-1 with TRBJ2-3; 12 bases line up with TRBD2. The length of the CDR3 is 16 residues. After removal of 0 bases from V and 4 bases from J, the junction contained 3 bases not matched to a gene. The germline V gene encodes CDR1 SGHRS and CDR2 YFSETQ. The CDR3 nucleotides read TGCGCCAGCAGCTTGGGGACTAGCGGGGAGTCAGATACGCAGTATTTT. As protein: CASSLGTSGESDTQYF.

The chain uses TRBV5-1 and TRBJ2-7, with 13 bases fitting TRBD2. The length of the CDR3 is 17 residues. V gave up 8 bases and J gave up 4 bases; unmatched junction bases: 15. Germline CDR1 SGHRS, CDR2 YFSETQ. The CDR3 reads CASSDTPQTSGRYEQYF. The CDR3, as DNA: TGCGCCAGTAGCGATACTCCTCAGACTAGCGGGAGGTACGAGCAGTACTTC.

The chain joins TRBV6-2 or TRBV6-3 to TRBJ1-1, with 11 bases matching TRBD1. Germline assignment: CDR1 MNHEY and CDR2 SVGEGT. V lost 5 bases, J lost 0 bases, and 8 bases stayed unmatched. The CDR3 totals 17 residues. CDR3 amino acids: CASSPSGTGGVNTEAFF. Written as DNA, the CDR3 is TGTGCCAGCAGTCCCTCCGGGACAGGGGGGGTGAACACTGAAGCTTTCTTT.

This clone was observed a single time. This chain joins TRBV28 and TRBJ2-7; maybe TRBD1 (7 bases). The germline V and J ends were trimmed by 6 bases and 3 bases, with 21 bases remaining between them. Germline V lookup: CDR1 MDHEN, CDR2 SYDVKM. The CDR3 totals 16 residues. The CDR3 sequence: CASSPAISGGGYEQYF. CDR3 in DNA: TGTGCCAGCAGCCCGGCAATCTCAGGGGGAGGCTACGAGCAGTACTTC.

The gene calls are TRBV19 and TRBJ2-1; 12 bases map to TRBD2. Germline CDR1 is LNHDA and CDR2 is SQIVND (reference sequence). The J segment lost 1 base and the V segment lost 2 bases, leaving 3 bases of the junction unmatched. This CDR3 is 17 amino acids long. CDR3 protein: CASSISLAGGSYNEQFF. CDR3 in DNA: TGTGCCAGTAGTATAAGTCTAGCGGGAGGGTCCTACAATGAGCAGTTCTTC.

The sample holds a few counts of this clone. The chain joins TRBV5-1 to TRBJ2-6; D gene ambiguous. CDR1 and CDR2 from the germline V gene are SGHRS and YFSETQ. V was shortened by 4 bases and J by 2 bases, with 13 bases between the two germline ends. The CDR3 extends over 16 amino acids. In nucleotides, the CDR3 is TGCGCCAGCAGCCCCTCCAACCGGGCTGGGGCCAACGTCCTGACTTTC. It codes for CASSPSNRAGANVLTF.

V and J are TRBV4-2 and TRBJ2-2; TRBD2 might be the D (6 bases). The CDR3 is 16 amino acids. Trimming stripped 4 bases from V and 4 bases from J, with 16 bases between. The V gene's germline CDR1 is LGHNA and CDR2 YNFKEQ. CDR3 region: CASSLGLADPTGELFF. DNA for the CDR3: TGTGCCAGCAGCCTCGGGTTAGCGGACCCCACCGGGGAGCTGTTTTTT.

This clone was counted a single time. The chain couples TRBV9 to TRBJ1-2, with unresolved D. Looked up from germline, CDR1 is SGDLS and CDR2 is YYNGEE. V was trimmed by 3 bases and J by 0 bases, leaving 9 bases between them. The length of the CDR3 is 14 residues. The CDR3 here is CASSASTANYGYTF. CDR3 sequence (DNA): TGTGCCAGCAGCGCCAGTACAGCTAACTATGGCTACACCTTC.

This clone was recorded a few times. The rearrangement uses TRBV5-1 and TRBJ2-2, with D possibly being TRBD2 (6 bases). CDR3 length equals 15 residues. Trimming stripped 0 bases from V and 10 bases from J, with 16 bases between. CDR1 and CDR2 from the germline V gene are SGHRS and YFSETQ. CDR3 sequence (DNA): TGCGCCAGCAGCTTGGAGTTTCGGGGGTGGGAGGAGCTGTTTTTT. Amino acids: CASSLEFRGWEELFF.

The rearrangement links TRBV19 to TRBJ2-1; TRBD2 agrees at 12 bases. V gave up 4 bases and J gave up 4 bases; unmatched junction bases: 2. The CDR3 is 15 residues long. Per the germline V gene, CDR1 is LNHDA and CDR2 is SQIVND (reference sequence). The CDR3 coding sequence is TGTGCCAGTAGTAGACTAGCGGGAGTTTACAATGAGCAGTTCTTC. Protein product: CASSRLAGVYNEQFF.

DNA of the CDR3: TGCGCCAGCAGCCTCCGGAACAGCGGGACCTACGAGCAGTACTTC. This codes for CASSLRNSGTYEQYF. The chain has TRBV4-1 and TRBJ2-7, with 7 bases identical to TRBD2. This CDR3 comprises 15 residues. With 4 bases clipped from V and 2 bases from J, the junction kept 8 bases outside the gene matches. Germline-derived CDR1 and CDR2 are MGHRA and YSYEKL.

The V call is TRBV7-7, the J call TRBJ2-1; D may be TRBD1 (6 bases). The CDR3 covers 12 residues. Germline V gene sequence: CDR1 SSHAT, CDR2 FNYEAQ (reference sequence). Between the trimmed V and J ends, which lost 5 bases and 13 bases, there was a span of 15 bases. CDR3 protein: CASSTVGGDQFF. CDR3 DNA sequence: TGTGCCAGCAGCACAGTAGGGGGTGACCAGTTCTTC.

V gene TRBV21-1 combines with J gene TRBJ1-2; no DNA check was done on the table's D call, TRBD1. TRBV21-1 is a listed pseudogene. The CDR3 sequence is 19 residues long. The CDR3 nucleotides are TGTGCCAGCCCGGATTCATCGGGGACAGCTCAAACCTGGAGTTATGGCTACACCTTC. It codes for CASPDSSGTAQTWSYGYTF.

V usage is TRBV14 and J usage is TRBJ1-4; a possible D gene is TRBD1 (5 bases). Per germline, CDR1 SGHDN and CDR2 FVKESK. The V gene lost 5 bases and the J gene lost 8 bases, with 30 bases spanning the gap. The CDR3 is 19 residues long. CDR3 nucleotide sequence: TGTGCCAGCAGCGAACGACCGGGCAGGGCAATAGGGCAATCCGAAAAACTGTTTTTT. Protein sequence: CASSERPGRAIGQSEKLFF.

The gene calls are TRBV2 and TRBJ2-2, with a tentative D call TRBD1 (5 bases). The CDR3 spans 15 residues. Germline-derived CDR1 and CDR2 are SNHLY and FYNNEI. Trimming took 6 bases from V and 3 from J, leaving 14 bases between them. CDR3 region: CASRLRESDTGELFF. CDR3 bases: TGTGCCAGCAGACTCAGGGAATCGGACACCGGGGAGCTGTTTTTT. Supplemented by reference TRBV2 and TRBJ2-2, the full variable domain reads EPEVTQTPSHQVTQMGQEVILRCVPISNHLYFYWYRQILGQKVEFLVSFYNNEISEKSEIFDDQFSVERPDGSNFTLKIRSTKLEDSAMYFCASRLRESDTGELFFGEGSRLTVL.

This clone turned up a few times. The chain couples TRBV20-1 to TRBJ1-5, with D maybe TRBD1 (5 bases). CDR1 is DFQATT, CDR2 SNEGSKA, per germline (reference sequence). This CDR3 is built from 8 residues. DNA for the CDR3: TGCAACGGGGGGCCCCAGCATTTT. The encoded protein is CNGGPQHF.

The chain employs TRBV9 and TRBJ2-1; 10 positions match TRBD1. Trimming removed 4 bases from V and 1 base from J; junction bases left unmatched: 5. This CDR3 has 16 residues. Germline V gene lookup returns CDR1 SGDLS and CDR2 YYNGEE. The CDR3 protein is CASSSRTGGSYNEQFF. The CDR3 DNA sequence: TGTGCCAGCAGCTCCCGGACAGGGGGATCCTACAATGAGCAGTTCTTC.